This T cell receptor beta chain comes out of a study of blood T cell repertoires in COVID-19. Study in general: Donors in the United States, Italy and Spain gave samples during acute or convalescent COVID-19. T cells, B-cell-depleted T cells, or PBMCs supplied cDNA or gDNA.

In the authors' workflow: Amplification of reference gene primers was used by the study to estimate nucleated cell counts. Assay: immunoSEQ multiplex PCR; the TCRdb copy retains only in-frame clones and omits some. Clone size and V and J calls were adopted from that table, with D and trimming inferred from the DNA. Of about 77,000 clones detected, 80% appear once; the ten largest clones hold under 5.5%. Trimming took 2 bases from V and 3 from J; bases not matched to a gene: 9. Per the germline V gene, CDR1 is SGHRS and CDR2 is YFSETQ. The CDR3 totals 17 residues. This clonotype was sampled from a woman in her 70s with acute or convalescent COVID-19. The sample taken for sequencing was peripheral blood. The chain combines TRBV5-1 with TRBJ2-7, with TRBD2 matching over 12 bases. The CDR3, as DNA: TGCGCCAGCAGCTTCTCGGCTAGCGGGGGGGTAATCTACGAGCAGTACTTC. This encodes CASSFSASGGVIYEQYF.